This TCR beta chain comes out of a study of blood T cell repertoires in COVID-19. About the research overall: Samples of COVID-19 (acute and convalescent) were obtained from the United States, Italy and Spain. PBMCs, B-cell-depleted T cells, or T cells provided the cDNA or gDNA that made up the material.

In the source study's methods: Reference gene primer amplification yielded estimated nucleated cell counts. The data were produced by immunoSEQ multiplex PCR, yet TCRdb's version contains in-frame clones alone and is incomplete. V, J and clone size are those of that table, while D and trimming were read from the DNA. The table has some 190,000 clones, roughly 85% seen once. With regard to this clone: The same CDR3 can be traced to other DNA sequences in this sample.

V was clipped by 6 bases and J by 4 bases, with 12 bases between them. The CDR3 is 13 residues long. The germline V gene encodes CDR1 SGHVS and CDR2 FQNEAQ. The rearrangement joins TRBV7-8 to TRBJ1-2; D ambiguous. The source of this sequence is a woman in her sixties with acute or convalescent COVID-19. Sequencing was performed on peripheral blood. For the CDR3, the DNA is TGTGCCAGCAGTCCGCCGGGTCTCTATGGCTACACCTTC. Encoded protein: CASSPPGLYGYTF.